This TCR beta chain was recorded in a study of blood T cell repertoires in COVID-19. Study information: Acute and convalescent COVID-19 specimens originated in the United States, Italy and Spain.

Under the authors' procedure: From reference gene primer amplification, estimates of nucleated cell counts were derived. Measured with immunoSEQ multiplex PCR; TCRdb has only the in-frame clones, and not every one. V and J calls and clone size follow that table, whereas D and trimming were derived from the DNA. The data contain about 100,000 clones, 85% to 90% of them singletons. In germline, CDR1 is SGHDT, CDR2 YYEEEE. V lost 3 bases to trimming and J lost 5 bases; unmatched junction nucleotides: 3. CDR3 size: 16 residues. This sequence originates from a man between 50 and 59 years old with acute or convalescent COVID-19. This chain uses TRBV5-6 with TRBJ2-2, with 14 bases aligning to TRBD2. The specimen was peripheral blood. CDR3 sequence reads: CASSWRLAGGTGELFF. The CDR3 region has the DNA TGTGCCAGCAGCTGGAGACTAGCGGGAGGGACCGGGGAGCTGTTTTTT.